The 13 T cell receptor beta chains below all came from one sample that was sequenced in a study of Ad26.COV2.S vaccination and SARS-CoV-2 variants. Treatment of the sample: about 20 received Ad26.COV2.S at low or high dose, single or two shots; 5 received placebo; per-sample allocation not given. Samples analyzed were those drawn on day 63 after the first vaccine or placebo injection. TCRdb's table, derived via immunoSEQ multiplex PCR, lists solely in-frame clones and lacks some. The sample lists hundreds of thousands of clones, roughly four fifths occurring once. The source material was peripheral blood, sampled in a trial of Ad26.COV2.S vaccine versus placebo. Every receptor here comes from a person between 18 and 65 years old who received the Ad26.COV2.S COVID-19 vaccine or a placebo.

CDR3 in DNA: TGCAGCTTCTCCCCGGACAGGGGCGCCTATGGCTACACCTTC. Translated, it gives CSFSPDRGAYGYTF. The V and J genes are TRBV29-1 and TRBJ1-2; 9 bases are a match to TRBD1. The CDR3 totals 14 residues. The ends lost 8 bases at V and 4 bases at J; junction bases unmatched: 11. Per the germline V gene, CDR1 is SQVTM and CDR2 is ANQGSEA.

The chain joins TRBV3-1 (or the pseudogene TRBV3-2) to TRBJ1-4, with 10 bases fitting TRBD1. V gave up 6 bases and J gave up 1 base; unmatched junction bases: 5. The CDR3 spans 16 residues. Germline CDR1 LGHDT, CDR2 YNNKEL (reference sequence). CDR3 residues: CASRNGQGGTNEKLFF. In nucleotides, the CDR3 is TGTGCCAGCAGAAATGGACAGGGGGGAACTAATGAAAAACTGTTTTTT.

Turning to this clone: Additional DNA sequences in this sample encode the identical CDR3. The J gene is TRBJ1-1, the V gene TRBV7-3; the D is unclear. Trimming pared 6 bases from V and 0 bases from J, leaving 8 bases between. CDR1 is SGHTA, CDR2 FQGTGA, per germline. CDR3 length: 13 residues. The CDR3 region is CASSLGMNTEAFF. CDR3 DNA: TGTGCCAGCAGTTTGGGTATGAACACTGAAGCTTTCTTT.

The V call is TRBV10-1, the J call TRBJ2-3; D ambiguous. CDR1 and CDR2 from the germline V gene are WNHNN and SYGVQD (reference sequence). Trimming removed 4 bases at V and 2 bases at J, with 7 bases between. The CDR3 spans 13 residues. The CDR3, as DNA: TGCGCCAGCAGTGGCCGGATCACAGATACGCAGTATTTT. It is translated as CASSGRITDTQYF.

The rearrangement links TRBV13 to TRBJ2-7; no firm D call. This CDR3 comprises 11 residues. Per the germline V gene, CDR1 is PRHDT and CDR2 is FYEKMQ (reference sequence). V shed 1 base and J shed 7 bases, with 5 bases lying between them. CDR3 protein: CASSLEPEQYF. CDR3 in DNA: TGTGCCAGCAGCTTAGAGCCGGAGCAGTACTTC. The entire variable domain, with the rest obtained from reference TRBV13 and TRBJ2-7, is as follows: AAGVIQSPRHLIKEKRETATLKCYPIPRHDTVYWYQQGPGQDPQFLISFYEKMQSDKGSIPDRFSAQQFSDYHSELNMSSLELGDSALYFCASSLEPEQYFGPGTRLTVT.

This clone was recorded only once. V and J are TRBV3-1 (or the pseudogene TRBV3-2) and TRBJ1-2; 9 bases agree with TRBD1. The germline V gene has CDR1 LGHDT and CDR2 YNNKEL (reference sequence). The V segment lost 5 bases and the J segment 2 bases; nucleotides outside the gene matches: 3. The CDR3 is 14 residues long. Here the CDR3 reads CASSFGTGNYGYTF. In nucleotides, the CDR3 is TGTGCCAGCAGCTTTGGGACAGGGAACTATGGCTACACCTTC.

DNA of the CDR3: TGTGCCAGCAGGCGGGACGTCGGGATCGGGGAGCTGTTTTTT. It yields the protein CASRRDVGIGELFF. V usage is TRBV7-8 and J usage is TRBJ2-2; maybe TRBD2 (6 bases). The CDR3 consists of 14 residues. CDR1 and CDR2 from the germline V gene are SGHVS and FQNEAQ. The V gene lost 6 bases and the J gene lost 7 bases, with 15 bases spanning the gap.

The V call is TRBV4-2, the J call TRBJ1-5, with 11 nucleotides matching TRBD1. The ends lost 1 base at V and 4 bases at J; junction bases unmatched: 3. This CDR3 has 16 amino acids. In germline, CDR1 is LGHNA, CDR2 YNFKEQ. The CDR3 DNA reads TGTGCCAGCAGCCAAGGGGACAGGGGGTCAAATCAGCCCCAGCATTTT. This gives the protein CASSQGDRGSNQPQHF.

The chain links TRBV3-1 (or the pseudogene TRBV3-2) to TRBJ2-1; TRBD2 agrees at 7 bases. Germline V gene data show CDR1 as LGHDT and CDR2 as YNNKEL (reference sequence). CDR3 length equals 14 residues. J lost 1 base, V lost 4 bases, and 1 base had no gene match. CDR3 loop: CASSRGRSYNEQFF. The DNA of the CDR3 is TGTGCCAGCAGCCGCGGGAGATCCTACAATGAGCAGTTCTTC.

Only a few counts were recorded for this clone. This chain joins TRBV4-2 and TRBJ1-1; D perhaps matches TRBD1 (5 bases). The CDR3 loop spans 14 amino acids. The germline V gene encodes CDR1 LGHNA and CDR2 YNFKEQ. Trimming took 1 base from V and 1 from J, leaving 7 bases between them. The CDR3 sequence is CASSQVGGNTEAFF. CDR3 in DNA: TGTGCCAGCAGCCAAGTCGGGGGGAACACTGAAGCTTTCTTT.

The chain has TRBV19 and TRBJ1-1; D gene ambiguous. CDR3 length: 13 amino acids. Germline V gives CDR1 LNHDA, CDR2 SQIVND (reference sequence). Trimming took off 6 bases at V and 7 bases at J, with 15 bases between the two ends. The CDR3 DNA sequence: TGTGCCAGTAGGATTGTTAAGGGAAGTGAAGCTTTCTTT. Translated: CASRIVKGSEAFF.

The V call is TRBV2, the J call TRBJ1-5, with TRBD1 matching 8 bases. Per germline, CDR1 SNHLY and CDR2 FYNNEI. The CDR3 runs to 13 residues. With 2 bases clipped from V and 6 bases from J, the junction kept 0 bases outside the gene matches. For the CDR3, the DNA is TGTGCCAGCAGTGAAACAGGGGGTCAGCCCCAGCATTTT. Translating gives CASSETGGQPQHF.

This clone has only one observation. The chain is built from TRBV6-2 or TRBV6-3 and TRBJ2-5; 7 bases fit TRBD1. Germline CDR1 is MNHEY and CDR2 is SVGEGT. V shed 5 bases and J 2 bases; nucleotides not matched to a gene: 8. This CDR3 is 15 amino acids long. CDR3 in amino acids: CASSSTGTVQETQYF. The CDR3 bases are TGTGCCAGCAGTAGCACCGGGACAGTGCAAGAGACCCAGTACTTC.